Below, 9 T cell receptor beta chains from the same sample are listed, as sequenced in a study of shared clonotypes between healthy human individuals. Only in-frame clones appear in the TCRdb table, and some are missing; sequencing was by immunoSEQ multiplex PCR. The table lists more than 2,000,000 clones, 85% to 95% of them singletons. Sequenced material: naive CD4+ T cells sorted from blood. The subset was: CD45RA+ positively selected. The receptor set was obtained from a man younger than 30 in good health.

This sequence joins TRBV5-1 and TRBJ2-7; 10 bases line up with TRBD1. Germline assignment: CDR1 SGHRS and CDR2 YFSETQ. V lost 2 bases, J lost 5 bases, and 7 bases stayed unmatched. The CDR3 runs to 15 residues. CDR3 coding DNA: TGCGCCAGCAGCTTTTCTTCGACAGGGGGCAACGAGCAGTACTTC. Residues: CASSFSSTGGNEQYF. Complete variable domain (other parts from reference TRBV5-1 and TRBJ2-7): KAGVTQTPRYLIKTRGQQVTLSCSPISGHRSVSWYQQTPGQGLQFLFEYFSETQRNKGNFPGRFSGRQFSNSRSEMNVSTLELGDSALYLCASSFSSTGGNEQYFGPGTRLTVT.

The chain couples TRBV19 to TRBJ2-7; D is ambiguous. This CDR3 contains 15 residues. V was shortened by 3 bases and J by 3 bases, with 15 bases between the two germline ends. The germline V gene has CDR1 LNHDA and CDR2 SQIVND (reference sequence). The CDR3 DNA sequence: TGTGCCAGTAGTATCGCCCCAGGATTGGGCTACGAGCAGTACTTC. As protein: CASSIAPGLGYEQYF.

The chain couples TRBV30 to TRBJ2-5; D unclear. The CDR3 sequence is 12 residues long. CDR1 is GTSNPN, CDR2 SVGIG, per germline (reference sequence). V dropped 4 bases and J dropped 5 bases, with 11 bases sitting between them. The CDR3, as DNA: TGTGCCTGGACCCAACTGGGGGAGACCCAGTACTTC. Translating it yields CAWTQLGETQYF.

The genes are TRBV7-8 and TRBJ2-5, with D possibly matching TRBD2 (6 bases). Matching the DNA end better, TRBJ2-7 makes the J call doubtful. The V gene's germline CDR1 is SGHVS and CDR2 FQNEAQ. The CDR3 spans 14 residues. The CDR3 DNA is TGTGCCAGCAGATCGGGACTCCTAGCCTACGAGCAGTACTTC. This codes for CASRSGLLAYEQYF.

The chain joins TRBV27 to TRBJ2-3; tentatively, D is TRBD2 (6 bases). The V end lost 4 bases, the J end lost 1 base, and 12 bases lay between the germline ends. The germline V gene encodes CDR1 MNHEY and CDR2 SMNVEV (reference sequence). This CDR3 has 15 amino acids. This CDR3 reads CASSWDGRGTDTQYF. The CDR3 nucleotides are TGTGCCAGCAGTTGGGACGGGAGAGGCACAGATACGCAGTATTTT.

DNA for the CDR3: TGTGCCAGCCCTAGGGGCGGCCAGGGTCTAGGGGGCGAGCAGTACTTC. Translation gives CASPRGGQGLGGEQYF. This chain uses TRBV7-9 with TRBJ2-7; perhaps TRBD1 as D (6 bases). Germline loops: CDR1 SEHNR, CDR2 FQNEAQ (reference sequence). Trimming stripped 8 bases from V and 6 bases from J, with 26 bases between. The CDR3 loop spans 16 amino acids.

Details on this clone: Other DNA sequences within the sample encode an identical CDR3. V gene TRBV6-6 combines with J gene TRBJ2-2; possibly TRBD1 or TRBD2 for D (5 bases each). Germline V gives CDR1 MNHNY, CDR2 SVGAGI (reference sequence). V lost 1 base, J lost 3 bases, and 12 bases lay in between. The CDR3 covers 16 residues. The CDR3 sequence: CASSYLGLAYTGELFF. In nucleotides, the CDR3 is TGTGCCAGCAGTTACTTGGGGCTAGCCTACACCGGGGAGCTGTTTTTT.

The J gene is TRBJ2-7, the V gene TRBV9; D is undetermined. The CDR3 runs to 14 residues. Germline V gene lookup returns CDR1 SGDLS and CDR2 YYNGEE. The V end lost 1 base, the J end lost 1 base, and 9 bases lay between the germline ends. The CDR3 sequence is CASSVIGTSYEQYF. The CDR3 DNA follows: TGTGCCAGCAGCGTAATCGGCACGTCCTACGAGCAGTACTTC.

In the case of this clone: Other DNA variants within this sample encode the same CDR3. The chain carries TRBV7-8 and TRBJ2-7; D remains ambiguous. CDR3 length equals 12 residues. Trimming shortened V by 1 base and J by 5 bases, and 6 bases separated the two germline ends. CDR1 is SGHVS and CDR2 is FQNEAQ in the germline V gene. CDR3 sequence reads: CASSLVGDEQYF. The CDR3 coding sequence is TGTGCCAGCAGCTTAGTTGGAGACGAGCAGTACTTC. The full variable domain, its missing parts supplied by reference TRBV7-8 and TRBJ2-7, is GAGVSQSPRYKVAKRGQDVALRCDPISGHVSLFWYQQALGQGPEFLTYFQNEAQLDKSGLPSDRFFAERPEGSVSTLKIQRTQQEDSAVYLCASSLVGDEQYFGPGTRLTVT.